A single sample is the source of the 12 T cell receptor beta chains below, sequenced in a study of beta chain features in type 1 diabetes. Expressed TCRB transcripts were sequenced because the isolated RNA had all been reverse transcribed beforehand. TCRdb keeps only in-frame clones here, not all; method: immunoSEQ multiplex PCR. The sample includes approximately 150,000 clones, 9% to 10% of them seen just once. Material for sequencing was central memory CD4+ T cells from blood. Receptors were obtained from a middle-aged woman in good health.

This clone was seen only a few times. The gene calls are TRBV19 and TRBJ2-6; D ambiguous. The V gene's germline CDR1 is LNHDA and CDR2 SQIVND (reference sequence). The ends were cut back, 5 bases at V and 1 base at J, with 9 bases in the middle. There are 15 residues in the CDR3. The CDR3 loop is CASSPTGSGANVLTF. DNA of the CDR3: TGTGCCAGTAGTCCGACGGGTTCTGGGGCCAACGTCCTGACTTTC.

The gene calls are TRBV19 and TRBJ2-7, with 8 bases lining up with TRBD1. This CDR3 spans 15 amino acids. J gave up 3 bases and V 3 bases, and 7 bases lay outside the gene matches. Per germline, CDR1 LNHDA and CDR2 SQIVND (reference sequence). In nucleotides, the CDR3 is TGTGCCAGTAGTATTGGACAGGGAGAGATCTACGAGCAGTACTTC. Amino acid sequence: CASSIGQGEIYEQYF.

This clone has a handful of counts. The chain has TRBV18 and TRBJ2-5, with TRBD1 as a possible D gene (6 bases). V lost 5 bases, J lost 5 bases, and 21 bases lay in between. The CDR3 has 16 amino acids. In germline, CDR1 is KGHSH, CDR2 LQKENI. The CDR3 sequence is CASSLAVKVQGETQYF. The CDR3 region has the DNA TGTGCCAGCTCATTGGCAGTAAAAGTCCAGGGGGAGACCCAGTACTTC.

V and J are TRBV7-2 and TRBJ1-5; no clear D gene. The CDR3 spans 13 residues. V lost 4 bases to trimming and J lost 4 bases, with 8 bases between them. Germline assignment: CDR1 SGHTA and CDR2 FQGNSA. This CDR3 is CASSSGRNQPQHF. The CDR3 DNA is TGTGCCAGCAGCTCCGGGAGAAATCAGCCCCAGCATTTT.

This clone was observed a few times. J is TRBJ2-3 and V is TRBV7-8, with D unresolved. This CDR3 is built from 14 residues. Per germline, CDR1 SGHVS and CDR2 FQNEAQ. V was clipped by 5 bases and J by 3 bases, with 12 bases between them. The CDR3: CASSRSERTDTQYF. The CDR3 nucleotides are TGTGCCAGCAGCCGAAGCGAGAGGACAGATACGCAGTATTTT.

This clone occurred a few times. The chain has TRBV19 and TRBJ1-2; D gene ambiguous. Germline lookup yields CDR1 LNHDA and CDR2 SQIVND (reference sequence). Trimming cost V 5 bases and J 4 bases, with 14 bases left between them. The CDR3 contains 14 residues. In DNA, the CDR3 is TGTGCCAGTAGTGTAGCGGGTAACCGCTATGGCTACACCTTC. This sequence encodes CASSVAGNRYGYTF.

The sample holds a few counts of this clone. The rearrangement uses TRBV11-3 and TRBJ2-1; 9 positions agree with TRBD1. The V gene's germline CDR1 is SGHNT and CDR2 YENEEA. Unmatched junction bases numbered 11, after V lost 4 bases and J lost 4 bases. This CDR3 is 17 amino acids long. The CDR3 DNA reads as TGTGCCAGCAGCTCAACGCGGGACAGGGAGATTTACAATGAGCAGTTCTTC. It yields the protein CASSSTRDREIYNEQFF. Filled out from reference TRBV11-3 and TRBJ2-1, the complete variable domain reads EAGVVQSPRYKIIEKKQPVAFWCNPISGHNTLYWYLQNLGQGPELLIRYENEEAVDDSQLPKDRFSAERLKGVDSTLKIQPAELGDSAVYLCASSSTRDREIYNEQFFGPGTRLTVL.

This chain links TRBV4-2 with TRBJ1-1; tentatively, D is TRBD1 (6 bases). The CDR3 is 16 residues long. From germline, CDR1 is LGHNA and CDR2 YNFKEQ. V was pared by 1 base and J by 5 bases, with 17 bases between. The CDR3 is CASSQGGYGGHTEAFF. The CDR3 coding sequence is TGTGCCAGCAGCCAAGGAGGTTACGGGGGGCATACTGAAGCTTTCTTT.

In its sample, this clone was seen a few times. The chain employs TRBV7-2 and TRBJ1-1; 11 nucleotides match TRBD1. Germline lookup yields CDR1 SGHTA and CDR2 FQGNSA. CDR3 size: 16 residues. Germline trimming cut 8 bases from V and 5 bases from J; bases unmatched to any gene: 13. The CDR3 is CASGPLRDRGYTEAFF. The DNA of the CDR3 is TGTGCCAGCGGACCCCTCCGGGACAGGGGGTATACTGAAGCTTTCTTT.

The gene calls are TRBV7-2 and TRBJ1-2; 8 nucleotides agree with TRBD1. This CDR3 spans 14 amino acids. V shed 5 bases and J 5 bases; nucleotides not matched to a gene: 7. Germline V lookup: CDR1 SGHTA, CDR2 FQGNSA. In DNA form, the CDR3 reads TGTGCCAGCAGCCCACCGGACAGGGAATATGGCTACACCTTC. It is translated as CASSPPDREYGYTF.

This chain uses TRBV7-8 with TRBJ2-1; TRBD2 agrees at 9 bases. The CDR3 totals 15 residues. V lost 3 bases and J lost 3; bases outside the gene matches: 3. Germline V gene data show CDR1 as SGHVS and CDR2 as FQNEAQ. As DNA, the CDR3 is TGTGCCAGCAGCTTGGGGACTAGCAGCTACAATGAGCAGTTCTTC. As protein: CASSLGTSSYNEQFF.

This clone was counted a few times. This chain joins TRBV6-5 and TRBJ1-5; D not certain. The CDR3 has 13 residues. V was pared by 6 bases and J by 3 bases, with 9 bases between. Germline V gene data show CDR1 as MNHEY and CDR2 as SVGAGI. CDR3 region: CASSGDNNQPQHF. CDR3 sequence (DNA): TGTGCCAGCAGCGGCGACAACAATCAGCCCCAGCATTTT.